The 14 T cell receptor beta chains in this list originate from one sample, sequenced in a study of blood T cell repertoires in COVID-19. Repertoires were generated with immunoSEQ multiplex PCR, while TCRdb's copy carries only in-frame clones and drops some. This table has under 350,000 clones, 75% to 90% appearing once. Sequences were obtained from peripheral blood. The receptors stem from a man aged 60-69 years who had recovered from COVID-19.

The CDR3 loop reads CSVEWGLARSNKQYF. CDR3 nucleotides: TGCAGCGTGGAATGGGGACTAGCTCGAAGCAACAAGCAGTACTTC. V and J are TRBV29-1 and TRBJ2-7; TRBD2 agrees at 9 bases. Trimming at V came to 6 bases and at J to 8 bases, leaving 17 bases not matched to a gene. Germline V gene sequence: CDR1 SQVTM, CDR2 ANQGSEA. The CDR3 runs 15 residues.

CDR3 bases: TGTGCCAGCAGTTCCCGGGGAGGGGGACTCGACGAGCAGTACTTC. It specifies CASSSRGGGLDEQYF. The chain employs TRBV27 and TRBJ2-7; perhaps TRBD2 as D (7 bases). This CDR3 contains 15 residues. In germline, CDR1 is MNHEY, CDR2 SMNVEV (reference sequence). The germline V and J ends were trimmed by 4 bases and 5 bases, with 18 bases remaining between them.

The V and J genes are TRBV5-4 and TRBJ2-2; tentatively, D is TRBD2 (7 bases). CDR1 and CDR2 from the germline V gene are SGHNT and YYREEE (reference sequence). The germline V and J ends were trimmed by 4 bases and 1 base, with 26 bases remaining between them. The CDR3 spans 20 residues. Here the CDR3 DNA reads TGTGCCAGCAGCAACAAAGCCCGTAGGGGGGGGCTACTGAACACCGGGGAGCTGTTTTTT. This codes for CASSNKARRGGLLNTGELFF. The variable domain in full, completed from reference TRBV5-4 and TRBJ2-2, reads ETGVTQSPTHLIKTRGQQVTLRCSSQSGHNTVSWYQQALGQGPQFIFQYYREEENGRGNFPPRFSGLQFPNYSSELNVNALELDDSALYLCASSNKARRGGLLNTGELFFGEGSRLTVL.

The chain is built from TRBV7-2 and TRBJ2-1; no definite D call. Germline CDR1 and CDR2: SGHTA and FQGNSA. V gave up 0 bases and J gave up 10 bases, with 16 bases separating them. The CDR3 runs 15 residues. CDR3 sequence (DNA): TGTGCCAGCAGCTTAGCGTCCCACCCCCCCCAGGAGCAGTTCTTC. Translation gives CASSLASHPPQEQFF. Full variable domain (rest looked up from reference TRBV7-2 and TRBJ2-1): GAGVSQSPSNKVTEKGKDVELRCDPISGHTALYWYRQSLGQGLEFLIYFQGNSAPDKSGLPSDRFSAERTGGSVSTLTIQRTQQEDSAVYLCASSLASHPPQEQFFGPGTRLTVL.

The rearrangement links TRBV9 to TRBJ2-3, with D possibly matching TRBD2 (6 bases). The germline V gene has CDR1 SGDLS and CDR2 YYNGEE. Trimming removed 4 bases at V and 2 bases at J, with 8 bases between. The CDR3 is 13 amino acids. The CDR3 sequence is CASSRETTDTQYF. The DNA for the CDR3 is TGTGCCAGCAGCCGGGAGACCACAGATACGCAGTATTTT.

The rearrangement joins TRBV5-1 to TRBJ1-1, with D hard to call. V was pared by 4 bases and J by 1 base, with 5 bases between. Germline assignment: CDR1 SGHRS and CDR2 YFSETQ. This CDR3 has 12 amino acids. The CDR3 DNA is TGCGCCAGCAGCGAGGGGAACACTGAAGCTTTCTTT. It is translated as CASSEGNTEAFF.

V usage is TRBV11-2 and J usage is TRBJ2-3, with TRBD2 identical over 11 bases. Germline CDR1 is SGHAT and CDR2 is FQNNGV. With 1 base clipped from V and 2 bases from J, the junction kept 5 bases outside the gene matches. CDR3 length: 17 amino acids. The CDR3 nucleotides read TGTGCCAGCAGCTTAGTTGCTAGCGGGAGGAACACAGATACGCAGTATTTT. Residues: CASSLVASGRNTDTQYF. Based on the CDR3 plus reference TRBV11-2 and TRBJ2-3, the full variable domain is EAGVAQSPRYKIIEKRQSVAFWCNPISGHATLYWYQQILGQGPKLLIQFQNNGVVDDSQLPKDRFSAERLKGVDSTLKIQPAKLEDSAVYLCASSLVASGRNTDTQYFGPGTRLTVL.

This chain uses TRBV7-9 with TRBJ2-7; 8 nucleotides agree with TRBD2. This CDR3 is built from 14 residues. The V gene's germline CDR1 is SEHNR and CDR2 FQNEAQ (reference sequence). J lost 3 bases, V lost 4 bases, and 5 bases had no gene match. CDR3 in amino acids: CASSSTSGGYEQYF. CDR3 sequence (DNA): TGTGCCAGCAGCTCTACTAGCGGAGGCTACGAGCAGTACTTC.

The J gene is TRBJ2-3, the V gene TRBV3-1 (or the pseudogene TRBV3-2), with TRBD1 identical over 11 bases. The CDR3 length is 15 residues. Per germline, CDR1 LGHDT and CDR2 YNNKEL (reference sequence). The junction had 5 bases not matched to a gene; V was cut back by 4 bases and J by 5 bases. DNA for the CDR3: TGTGCCAGCAGCCGCCTGGACAGGGGGCAAGATACGCAGTATTTT. Its protein product is CASSRLDRGQDTQYF.

The chain joins TRBV5-1 to TRBJ2-1, with D possibly matching TRBD2 (5 bases). Trimming stripped 4 bases from V and 0 bases from J, with 11 bases between. CDR3 length equals 15 residues. CDR1 is SGHRS, CDR2 YFSETQ, per germline. CDR3: CASSKAELSYNEQFF. In nucleotides, the CDR3 is TGCGCCAGCAGCAAAGCGGAACTCTCCTACAATGAGCAGTTCTTC.

V and J are TRBV27 and TRBJ1-2; unclear D gene. The V and J ends lost 1 base and 0 bases respectively, with 12 bases between them. CDR3 length: 16 residues. Germline V CDR1 and CDR2: MNHEY, SMNVEV (reference sequence). The CDR3 is CASSLFGGQTNYGYTF. CDR3 in DNA: TGTGCCAGCAGTTTATTTGGAGGGCAAACTAACTATGGCTACACCTTC.

V and J are TRBV6-6 and TRBJ1-4; 10 bases agree with TRBD1. With V trimmed by 5 bases and J by 3 bases, 9 bases remained unmatched. CDR1 and CDR2 from the germline V gene are MNHNY and SVGAGI (reference sequence). The length of the CDR3 is 17 residues. This CDR3 reads CASSHRTGGRSNEKLFF. DNA of the CDR3: TGTGCCAGCAGTCATAGGACAGGGGGACGGTCTAATGAAAAACTGTTTTTT.

The V and J genes are TRBV28 and TRBJ1-2; D not resolved. V lost 5 bases and J 4 bases, leaving 11 bases between the germline ends. CDR3 size: 13 residues. Germline CDR1 is MDHEN and CDR2 is SYDVKM. The CDR3 spells CASSRRPSYGYTF. The CDR3 coding sequence is TGTGCCAGCAGTCGACGACCTAGCTATGGCTACACCTTC.

The rearrangement joins TRBV5-5 to TRBJ1-1, with 8 bases fitting TRBD1. Germline V gene data show CDR1 as SGHKS and CDR2 as YYEKEE (reference sequence). The V and J ends lost 3 bases and 7 bases, in that order; junction bases with no gene match: 8. The CDR3 contains 14 residues. The DNA of the CDR3 is TGTGCCAGCAGCTCGGGACAGGTTGGTGGTGAAGCTTTCTTT. Amino acids: CASSSGQVGGEAFF.